Each of the 25 T cell receptor beta chains below was sequenced from the same sample in a study of T-cell memory formation after mild COVID-19 (dated by TCRdb to the early 2020s). Library construction relied on 5' RACE. For sequencing, an Illumina NovaSeq 6000 was employed. TCRdb reprocessing: public reads trimmed at Q25 with fastp, clones called with MiXCR, in-frame beta chains kept. When rows share a CDR3 protein, they turn into one entry using the most common DNA and genes. The table for this sample lists hundreds of thousands of distinct CDR3 sequences; around 15% of them were counted only once. The ten largest clones take up roughly a fifth of the sample. The sequenced material came from PBMCs or a T cell subset sorted from them (not recorded which). The receptors were gathered from a man between 18 and 29 years old who had mild COVID-19 (a few samples of this study predate the infection). The sample titles of this study are shuffled in the database, so cell type and time point are left out; the donor was told from shared clones.

This clonotype was seen only a few times. The chain combines TRBV7-9 with TRBJ2-3, with TRBD2 identical over 8 bases. The CDR3 length is 16 residues. V lost 3 bases and J lost 3; bases outside the gene matches: 8. Germline V gives CDR1 SEHNR, CDR2 FQNEAQ (reference sequence). CDR3 nucleotides: TGTGCCAGCAGCTTCCCGACGGGGGGGCCGACAGATACGCAGTATTTT. Its translation is CASSFPTGGPTDTQYF.

The genes are TRBV28 and TRBJ1-6, with no clear D. V lost 5 bases and J 14 bases, leaving 13 bases between the germline ends. Looked up from germline, CDR1 is MDHEN and CDR2 is SYDVKM. The CDR3 runs 12 residues. The DNA for the CDR3 is TGTGCCAGCAGTCCCCCACGGTTGGCCCTCCACTTT. Its translation: CASSPPRLALHF.

The chain uses TRBV27 and TRBJ2-3; D might be TRBD1 (6 bases). The germline V gene encodes CDR1 MNHEY and CDR2 SMNVEV (reference sequence). V was trimmed by 3 bases and J by 1 base, leaving 8 bases between them. This CDR3 is 14 amino acids long. The CDR3, as DNA: TGTGCCAGCAGTTTGTGGGGGCGCACAGATACGCAGTATTTT. Translating gives CASSLWGRTDTQYF.

The V and J genes are TRBV7-2 and TRBJ2-3; D gene unclear. Germline CDR1 reads SGHTA; CDR2 reads FQGNSA. The CDR3 totals 14 residues. Trimming cost V 1 base and J 6 bases, with 11 bases left between them. The DNA of the CDR3 is TGTGCCAGCAGCTTAGTTGCCAGCGCGGATACGCAGTATTTT. As protein: CASSLVASADTQYF.

The chain joins TRBV6-2 or TRBV6-3 to TRBJ2-2; 7 bases map to TRBD1. V lost 6 bases and J lost 4; bases outside the gene matches: 11. The germline V gene encodes CDR1 MNHEY and CDR2 SVGEGT. The CDR3 is made up of 16 amino acids. CDR3 in DNA: TGTGCCAGCAGACGCGACAGGGTGGCGGCCACCGGGGAGCTGTTTTTT. This translates into CASRRDRVAATGELFF.

The chain joins TRBV20-1 to TRBJ2-1; 9 nucleotides align to TRBD2. Germline V gives CDR1 DFQATT, CDR2 SNEGSKA (reference sequence). CDR3 length equals 15 residues. J gave up 5 bases and V 4 bases, and 9 bases lay outside the gene matches. CDR3 in amino acids: CSAIHSGGRDNEQFF. CDR3 nucleotide sequence: TGCAGTGCTATCCACAGCGGGGGGAGGGACAATGAGCAGTTCTTC.

This clonotype was seen many times. The V and J genes are TRBV5-1 and TRBJ2-3; perhaps TRBD1 as D (6 bases). Per germline, CDR1 SGHRS and CDR2 YFSETQ. The ends were cut back, 0 bases at V and 10 bases at J, with 21 bases in the middle. The CDR3 has 16 amino acids. CDR3 nucleotides: TGCGCCAGCAGCTTGGCGGGCCTGGACAGATTTGGTCCGCAGTATTTT. Its protein product is CASSLAGLDRFGPQYF. Combining the CDR3 with reference TRBV5-1 and TRBJ2-3 gives the whole variable domain KAGVTQTPRYLIKTRGQQVTLSCSPISGHRSVSWYQQTPGQGLQFLFEYFSETQRNKGNFPGRFSGRQFSNSRSEMNVSTLELGDSALYLCASSLAGLDRFGPQYFGPGTRLTVL.

V gene TRBV29-1 combines with J gene TRBJ2-5; tentatively, D is TRBD1 (6 bases). Trimming stripped 6 bases from V and 5 bases from J, with 10 bases between. This CDR3 is built from 11 residues. Germline V gives CDR1 SQVTM, CDR2 ANQGSEA. The CDR3 here is CSVVRGETQYF. In nucleotides, the CDR3 is TGCAGCGTGGTCAGGGGTGAGACCCAGTACTTC.

This chain joins TRBV20-1 and TRBJ1-5; D is undetermined. The CDR3 consists of 13 residues. Germline assignment: CDR1 DFQATT and CDR2 SNEGSKA (reference sequence). Deletions cut 5 bases from V and 3 bases from J, with 11 bases between. Written as DNA, the CDR3 is TGCAGTGCTCGAGGTGGGGTCAATCAGCCCCAGCATTTT. This sequence encodes CSARGGVNQPQHF.

The sample holds a few counts of this clonotype. The rearrangement joins TRBV18 to TRBJ2-1; D gene unclear. V was trimmed by 5 bases and J by 8 bases, leaving 13 bases between them. The V gene's germline CDR1 is KGHSH and CDR2 LQKENI. This CDR3 is 13 amino acids long. The CDR3: CASSISTVDEQFF. The CDR3 DNA sequence: TGTGCCAGCTCAATAAGCACAGTCGATGAGCAGTTCTTC.

This clonotype was seen more than once but under ten times. This chain joins TRBV2 and TRBJ1-2; D remains unclear. Germline V gives CDR1 SNHLY, CDR2 FYNNEI. There are 12 residues in the CDR3. With 10 bases removed from V and 7 bases from J, the gap between germline ends came to 16 bases. CDR3 protein: CATTDVGRGYTF. DNA of the CDR3: TGTGCCACTACGGACGTCGGTCGTGGCTACACCTTC.

This clonotype was counted at least ten times. The J gene is TRBJ1-5, the V gene TRBV20-1, with D possibly TRBD1 on 6 matching bases. The V gene's germline CDR1 is DFQATT and CDR2 SNEGSKA (reference sequence). The CDR3 is made up of 14 amino acids. V gave up 4 bases and J gave up 0 bases, with 10 bases separating them. CDR3: CSATGVNSNQPQHF. The CDR3 DNA reads as TGCAGTGCTACAGGGGTAAATAGCAATCAGCCCCAGCATTTT.

This clonotype was found a few times. The chain carries TRBV9 and TRBJ1-2, with 7 bases that match TRBD1. V gave up 3 bases and J gave up 0 bases; unmatched junction bases: 2. The CDR3 consists of 14 residues. CDR1 and CDR2 (germline): SGDLS, YYNGEE. Here the CDR3 reads CASSAQGTNYGYTF. Written as DNA, the CDR3 is TGTGCCAGCAGCGCACAGGGGACTAACTATGGCTACACCTTC. Full variable domain (rest looked up from reference TRBV9 and TRBJ1-2): DSGVTQTPKHLITATGQRVTLRCSPRSGDLSVYWYQQSLDQGLQFLIQYYNGEERAKGNILERFSAQQFPDLHSELNLSSLELGDSALYFCASSAQGTNYGYTFGSGTRLTVV.

The V call is TRBV12-3 or TRBV12-4, the J call TRBJ2-5; perhaps D is TRBD1 or TRBD2 (5 bases each). This CDR3 has 14 residues. V was shortened by 3 bases and J by 3 bases, with 11 bases between the two germline ends. The CDR3 nucleotides read TGTGCCAGCAGTTTCCGGGACGGGGAAGAGACCCAGTACTTC. Translated: CASSFRDGEETQYF.

In this sample, this clonotype turned up a few times. The rearrangement joins TRBV27 to TRBJ1-2; D is uncertain. Germline V gene data show CDR1 as MNHEY and CDR2 as SMNVEV (reference sequence). The CDR3 is 15 residues long. V dropped 3 bases and J dropped 6 bases, with 17 bases sitting between them. CDR3 in DNA: TGTGCCAGCAGTTTCCGAAGCGGGCCGAGGGATGGCTACACCTTC. Protein sequence: CASSFRSGPRDGYTF.

The chain is built from TRBV12-3 or TRBV12-4 and TRBJ1-2; a weak D match, TRBD1 (5 bases). V lost 5 bases, J lost 7 bases, and 14 bases lay in between. There are 13 residues in the CDR3. CDR3 amino acids: CASSLGGRGGYTF. The CDR3 DNA reads TGTGCCAGCAGTCTTGGCGGGAGGGGTGGCTACACCTTC.

This clonotype was seen only a few times. The chain carries TRBV6-5 and TRBJ1-4; D not certain. CDR1 is MNHEY, CDR2 SVGAGI, per germline. The CDR3 loop spans 14 amino acids. Between the trimmed V and J ends, which lost 5 bases and 0 bases, there was a span of 7 bases. CDR3 in DNA: TGTGCCAGCAGTGCTGGGGCAACTAATGAAAAACTGTTTTTT. It specifies CASSAGATNEKLFF.

This clonotype was observed a handful of times. DNA for the CDR3: TGCAGTGCTAGAGATCGCAGGACATATGGCTACACCTTC. It specifies CSARDRRTYGYTF. The gene calls are TRBV20-1 and TRBJ1-2, with D tentatively TRBD1 (5 bases). The V end was cut by 0 bases, the J end by 5 bases, with 10 bases between. Germline V lookup: CDR1 DFQATT, CDR2 SNEGSKA (reference sequence). There are 13 residues in the CDR3.

This clonotype was seen many times. The gene calls are TRBV7-6 and TRBJ1-5, with no clear D. CDR1 SGHVS and CDR2 FNYEAQ come from the germline V gene. V lost 0 bases, J lost 5 bases, and 5 bases lay in between. This CDR3 is 13 amino acids long. The CDR3 region is CASSLAWDQPQHF. DNA of the CDR3: TGTGCCAGCAGCTTAGCATGGGATCAGCCCCAGCATTTT.

This clonotype turned up a few times. The CDR3 sequence is CASSPQGGSYNSPLHF. As DNA, the CDR3 is TGCGCCAGCAGCCCCCAAGGGGGCTCCTATAATTCACCCCTCCACTTT. The rearrangement links TRBV4-1 to TRBJ1-6, with D possibly matching TRBD1 (6 bases). This CDR3 spans 16 amino acids. CDR1 is MGHRA, CDR2 YSYEKL, per germline. V was trimmed by 4 bases and J by 0 bases, leaving 10 bases between them.

This clonotype was seen more than once but under ten times. The J gene is TRBJ2-7, the V gene TRBV4-1; TRBD2 might be the D (5 bases). The V and J ends lost 0 bases and 3 bases respectively, with 15 bases between them. CDR1 is MGHRA, CDR2 YSYEKL, per germline. This CDR3 is 16 amino acids long. The CDR3 region has the DNA TGCGCCAGCAGCCAAGAACCCGGGGTCCTTATCTACGAGCAGTACTTC. This codes for CASSQEPGVLIYEQYF.

V usage is TRBV4-1 and J usage is TRBJ2-1; a weak D match, TRBD2 (6 bases). V lost 1 base and J lost 7, with 26 bases in between. CDR3 size: 19 residues. In germline, CDR1 is MGHRA, CDR2 YSYEKL. The CDR3 coding sequence is TGCGCCAGCAGCCAAGTGGGGGGTGGGGAGTCACGGCGTCGAAATGAGCAGTTCTTC. Amino acid sequence: CASSQVGGGESRRRNEQFF.

This clonotype was seen more than once but under ten times. The rearrangement uses TRBV7-3 and TRBJ2-5; the D gene is possibly TRBD1 (6 bases). Germline loops: CDR1 SGHTA, CDR2 FQGTGA. V shed 6 bases and J shed 1 base, with 12 bases lying between them. The CDR3 has 14 residues. The DNA of the CDR3 is TGTGCCAGCAGTCCTGGACAGCGCCAAGAGACCCAGTACTTC. Its protein product is CASSPGQRQETQYF. Based on the CDR3 plus reference TRBV7-3 and TRBJ2-5, the full variable domain is GAGVSQTPSNKVTEKGKYVELRCDPISGHTALYWYRQSLGQGPEFLIYFQGTGAADDSGLPNDRFFAVRPEGSVSTLKIQRTERGDSAVYLCASSPGQRQETQYFGPGTRLLVL.

The chain uses TRBV20-1 and TRBJ2-3; TRBD2 might be the D (6 bases). V lost 7 bases, J lost 4 bases, and 18 bases lay in between. The CDR3 covers 14 residues. CDR1 and CDR2 (germline): DFQATT, SNEGSKA (reference sequence). The DNA of the CDR3 is TGCAGTGGTGTTATGGGGGGACGGGCAGATACGCAGTATTTT. Encoded protein: CSGVMGGRADTQYF.

CDR3 coding DNA: TGTGCCAGCAGCCGACTAGGGCGGCATGAGCAGTTCTTC. This codes for CASSRLGRHEQFF. The chain carries TRBV11-2 and TRBJ2-1; perhaps TRBD2 as D (6 bases). In germline, CDR1 is SGHAT, CDR2 FQNNGV. CDR3 size: 13 residues. The V and J ends lost 5 bases and 8 bases respectively, with 13 bases between them.